The following is a T cell receptor (beta chain) sequence with its context. Antigen specificity is unknown. Only in-frame clones appear in the TCRdb table, and some are missing; sequencing was by immunoSEQ multiplex PCR. The sample has tens of thousands of clones, approximately 93% seen once. Stability required unchanged lesions during the previous 6 months. Deletions cut 5 bases from V and 8 bases from J, with 13 bases between. The CDR3 is 13 residues long. Germline V lookup: CDR1 SGHRS, CDR2 YFSETQ. The entry originates in a study of resident and recirculating memory T cells in vitiligo. Background on the study: Shave-biopsy epidermis from lesional and nonlesional skin was sequenced alongside PBMCs.

General study findings and limits: Sequences differed between biopsy sites and patients, suggesting private specificity. Vitiligo lesions lacked a unique dominant clone, and clonality varied.

The TCR was taken from a male donor with vitiligo. The chain combines TRBV5-1 with TRBJ1-4; D may be TRBD1 (5 bases). The sample consisted of blood. This chain's CDR3 is CASRTRGEEKLFF. The CDR3 bases are TGCGCCAGCAGAACAAGGGGCGAAGAAAAACTGTTTTTT.